What follows are 10 T cell receptor beta chains derived from one specimen sequenced in a study of blood T cell repertoires in COVID-19. Generated by immunoSEQ multiplex PCR, the TCRdb table keeps only in-frame clones and is missing some. This sample has 300,000 to 350,000 clones, with 88% found just once. The sample comprised peripheral blood. The receptors originated from a woman in her sixties or seventies with COVID-19, enrolled during active disease.

Comments on this clone: An end of the junction differs from the germline gene, which may be a read error. V gene TRBV5-6 combines with J gene TRBJ2-7; a weak D match, TRBD1 (5 bases). From germline, CDR1 is SGHDT and CDR2 YYEEEE. The CDR3 contains 11 residues. The CDR3 region is CASSLGRAVDF. In DNA form, the CDR3 reads TGTGCCAGCAGCTTGGGCAGGGCGGTGGACTTC.

The V gene is TRBV5-6, the J gene TRBJ1-5; perhaps TRBD1 as D (6 bases). Germline V gene data show CDR1 as SGHDT and CDR2 as YYEEEE. The CDR3 consists of 15 residues. Trimming left V 4 bases short and J 0 bases short, with 11 bases between. CDR3 nucleotide sequence: TGTGCCAGCAGCAATCAGGGGCTTAGCAATCAGCCCCAGCATTTT. Translating gives CASSNQGLSNQPQHF.

The J gene is TRBJ2-1, the V gene TRBV3-1 (or the pseudogene TRBV3-2), with TRBD2 identical over 13 bases. The germline V gene has CDR1 LGHDT and CDR2 YNNKEL (reference sequence). J lost 7 bases, V lost 4 bases, and 7 bases had no gene match. CDR3 size: 16 residues. CDR3 nucleotides: TGTGCCAGCAGCCCCACGACTAGCGGGGGGAGGAATGAGCAGTTCTTC. Its translation is CASSPTTSGGRNEQFF.

This chain uses TRBV6-5 with TRBJ1-2; D possibly corresponds to TRBD1 (5 bases). Trimming pared 6 bases from V and 12 bases from J, leaving 26 bases between. Per germline, CDR1 MNHEY and CDR2 SVGAGI. This CDR3 has 15 residues. The CDR3 loop reads CASSSGYGADVRDTF. DNA for the CDR3: TGTGCCAGCAGCTCCGGTTATGGGGCTGATGTACGCGACACCTTC.

The rearrangement uses TRBV19 and TRBJ1-3; possible D gene TRBD1, 5 bases. The CDR3 sequence is 14 residues long. Germline loops: CDR1 LNHDA, CDR2 SQIVND (reference sequence). V lost 10 bases to trimming and J lost 2 bases, with 15 bases between them. CDR3 residues: CATLSGGAGNTIYF. The CDR3, as DNA: TGTGCCACCCTATCCGGGGGTGCTGGAAACACCATATATTTT.

The gene calls are TRBV24-1 and TRBJ2-3; D possibly corresponds to TRBD2 (6 bases). The germline V gene encodes CDR1 KGHDR and CDR2 SFDVKD. Trimming took off 5 bases at V and 1 base at J, with 15 bases between the two ends. There are 16 residues in the CDR3. CDR3 loop: CATSVGRGGGTDTQYF. The CDR3 region has the DNA TGTGCCACCAGTGTAGGGCGGGGCGGCGGCACAGATACGCAGTATTTT.

V and J are TRBV5-1 and TRBJ2-1; D possibly corresponds to TRBD1 (6 bases). The CDR3 is 11 amino acids. Germline-derived CDR1 and CDR2 are SGHRS and YFSETQ. Trimming removed 4 bases from V and 15 bases from J, with 14 bases in between. CDR3 residues: CASSPGQDRFF. The CDR3 DNA sequence: TGCGCCAGCAGCCCGGGACAAGATAGGTTCTTC.

The CDR3 nucleotides read TGCGCCAGCAGGAGGGATGGATTTAGCACAGATACGCAGTATTTT. Residues: CASRRDGFSTDTQYF. The chain is built from TRBV5-1 and TRBJ2-3; possibly TRBD2 for D (5 bases). This CDR3 spans 15 amino acids. CDR1 is SGHRS, CDR2 YFSETQ, per germline. The V end was cut by 5 bases, the J end by 0 bases, with 13 bases between.

The chain has TRBV28 and TRBJ1-3, with 7 bases identical to TRBD1. Trimming cost V 5 bases and J 0 bases; bases outside gene matches: 4. The CDR3 extends over 15 amino acids. Germline lookup yields CDR1 MDHEN and CDR2 SYDVKM. The CDR3 region is CASSPRTGSGNTIYF. The CDR3 DNA is TGTGCCAGCAGTCCCCGGACAGGCTCTGGAAACACCATATATTTT.

The chain links TRBV5-4 to TRBJ2-2; 8 bases fit TRBD2. Germline CDR1 reads SGHNT; CDR2 reads YYREEE (reference sequence). The J segment lost 6 bases and the V segment lost 1 base, leaving 8 bases of the junction unmatched. This CDR3 has 16 amino acids. The CDR3 here is CASSLNGGAVAGELFF. In DNA form, the CDR3 reads TGTGCCAGCAGCTTGAACGGGGGGGCCGTGGCCGGGGAGCTGTTTTTT.